The T cell receptor beta chain described here comes from a study of tumor and adjacent non-tumor tissue in lung cancer. No cell sorting was done before RNA was extracted from the tissue. Germline V CDR1 and CDR2: SGHDN, FVKESK. Trimming took 0 bases from V and 8 from J, leaving 13 bases between them. The CDR3 is 14 residues long. This clonotype was recorded at least ten times. TCRbeta libraries were built with three rounds of nested PCR, modified from ARM-PCR. Using its own MiXCR run on the multiplex PCR reads, TCRdb lists one record per CDR3 protein. The sample holds 90,000 to 130,000 distinct CDR3 sequences, about 80% seen once.

V is TRBV14 and J is TRBJ1-2, with D possibly TRBD1 on 6 matching bases. Sequenced material: lung tumor tissue. The TCR originated in a man between 70 and 80 years old with non-small cell lung cancer. Written as DNA, the CDR3 is TGTGCCAGCAGCCAAGATCTGGGGGGGCGCGGCTACACCTTC. Its protein is CASSQDLGGRGYTF.